The 8 T cell receptor beta chains listed next were all sequenced from one sample in a study of Graves' ophthalmopathy and Graves' hyperthyroidism (dated 2018 in TCRdb). Sequenced on an Illumina HiSeq 2000. TCR beta CDR3 regions were amplified from RNA transcripts for repertoire sequencing. A first-round RT-PCR used HTBI primers with the Qiagen OneStep RT-PCR kit, followed by a second-round multiplex PCR, size selection and purification. TCRdb reanalyzed the raw reads on its own, using fastp at Q25 for trimming and MiXCR for clone calling, and kept in-frame beta chains. Every CDR3 protein is listed once, alongside the most common genes and DNA of its rows. Here the sample has approximately 1.2 million distinct CDR3 sequences; 35% to 45% occur a single time. The ten biggest clones cover approximately 12% of the sample. Material for sequencing was peripheral blood or thyroid tissue (not recorded which). The receptors stem from an adult man with Graves' hyperthyroidism.

This clonotype has only a few counts. The chain employs TRBV11-2 and TRBJ2-5, with TRBD2 matching over 10 bases. Germline CDR1 and CDR2: SGHAT and FQNNGV. The CDR3 has 18 residues. Trimming took 3 bases from V and 5 from J; bases not matched to a gene: 15. The CDR3 spells CASSFALHSGTSEETQYF. The DNA of the CDR3 is TGTGCCAGCAGCTTCGCCCTGCACTCCGGGACTAGCGAGGAGACCCAGTACTTC.

The V and J genes are TRBV9 and TRBJ2-2; D might be TRBD2 (5 bases). This CDR3 has 14 amino acids. Germline CDR1 is SGDLS and CDR2 is YYNGEE. V gave up 0 bases and J gave up 4 bases, with 7 bases separating them. The CDR3 nucleotides are TGTGCCAGCAGCGTAGGGACTTTCACCGGGGAGCTGTTTTTT. Its translation is CASSVGTFTGELFF.

Notes on this clonotype: A read error is likely, as this CDR3 ends without the conserved phenylalanine or tryptophan. The DNA is omitted, as the CDR3 cannot be located on it reliably, and the CDR3 follows TCRdb's listing. V is TRBV7-9 and J is TRBJ1-2. Germline loops: CDR1 SEHNR, CDR2 FQNEAQ (reference sequence). Including both end residues, the CDR3 is 12 amino acids long. The CDR3 loop is CAGSPRLAGATY.

This clonotype was found a few times. CDR3 sequence reads: CASSQEGTSGSQTQYF. The CDR3 bases are TGCGCCAGCAGCCAGGAAGGGACTAGCGGGAGTCAGACCCAGTACTTC. This chain uses TRBV4-3 with TRBJ2-5; 14 bases are a match to TRBD2. Germline trimming cut 3 bases from V and 6 bases from J; bases unmatched to any gene: 6. The CDR3 extends over 16 amino acids. The germline V gene has CDR1 LGHNA and CDR2 YSLEER.

The chain recombines TRBV29-1 with TRBJ2-7, with D perhaps TRBD1 or TRBD2 (5 bases each). Per the germline V gene, CDR1 is SQVTM and CDR2 is ANQGSEA. The CDR3 consists of 12 residues. V gave up 4 bases and J gave up 3 bases, with 10 bases separating them. CDR3 residues: CSVGGFDYEQYF. DNA of the CDR3: TGCAGCGTTGGGGGGTTCGACTACGAGCAGTACTTC.

This clonotype was counted ten times or more. V and J are TRBV5-1 and TRBJ1-1; D gene ambiguous. This CDR3 comprises 15 residues. V was shortened by 0 bases and J by 1 base, with 10 bases between the two germline ends. CDR1 is SGHRS and CDR2 is YFSETQ in the germline V gene. The CDR3 DNA follows: TGCGCCAGCAGCTTGGGAGGGAACCAGAACACTGAAGCTTTCTTT. Its translation: CASSLGGNQNTEAFF. Full variable domain (rest looked up from reference TRBV5-1 and TRBJ1-1): KAGVTQTPRYLIKTRGQQVTLSCSPISGHRSVSWYQQTPGQGLQFLFEYFSETQRNKGNFPGRFSGRQFSNSRSEMNVSTLELGDSALYLCASSLGGNQNTEAFFGQGTRLTVV.

This clonotype has only a few counts. This rearrangement joins TRBV20-1 to TRBJ2-7; D possibly corresponds to TRBD1 (5 bases). Germline CDR1 reads DFQATT; CDR2 reads SNEGSKA (reference sequence). Trimming took off 3 bases at V and 0 bases at J, with 9 bases between the two ends. This CDR3 region has 13 residues. In DNA, the CDR3 is TGCAGTGCTAGCCGACAGAACTCCTACGAGCAGTACTTC. It yields the protein CSASRQNSYEQYF.

This clonotype was counted only a few times. This sequence joins TRBV14 and TRBJ2-2; unclear D gene. The CDR3 loop spans 18 amino acids. Trimming took off 0 bases at V and 1 base at J, with 15 bases between the two ends. From germline, CDR1 is SGHDN and CDR2 FVKESK. In DNA, the CDR3 is TGTGCCAGCAGCCAAGATCTCTTGGCGCGGTGGAACACCGGGGAGCTGTTTTTT. As protein: CASSQDLLARWNTGELFF.